The following is a TCR beta chain sequence with its context. The protocol was immunoSEQ multiplex PCR, while the TCRdb copy is restricted to in-frame clones and leaves out a portion. The data contain over 90,000 clones, 70% to 90% of them singletons. The data originate from a study of blood T cell repertoires in COVID-19. Study in general: Material from acute and convalescent COVID-19 was sourced from the United States, Italy and Spain.

The CDR3 has 16 amino acids. The chain couples TRBV21-1 to TRBJ1-5. TRBV21-1 corresponds to a pseudogene. Sequenced: peripheral blood. The TCR was taken from a man aged 45 to 65 with active COVID-19. The CDR3 here is CASSKMEGLQFKPQHF. Written as DNA, the CDR3 is TGTGCCAGCAGCAAAATGGAGGGGCTTCAATTCAAGCCCCAGCATTTT.